These 16 T cell receptor beta chains came from one sample sequenced in a study of blood T cells in healthy people across ages. A sample-barcoded 5' primer and a J-beta primer mix were used in a second PCR of roughly 6 to 11 cycles. TCRdb reprocessed the 5' RACE reads with MiXCR, giving one entry per CDR3 protein. The data contain roughly 410,000 distinct CDR3 sequences, 50% to 60% of them singletons. Input material: blood. The receptors come from a man aged 60 to 69 in good health.

This chain links TRBV7-2 with TRBJ2-1; possible D gene TRBD2, 5 bases. Germline V gene data show CDR1 as SGHTA and CDR2 as FQGNSA. Deletions cut 3 bases from V and 3 bases from J, with 9 bases between. This CDR3 region has 14 residues. CDR3 loop: CASSLWTDYNEQFF. In nucleotides, the CDR3 is TGTGCCAGCAGCTTGTGGACTGACTACAATGAGCAGTTCTTC.

This clonotype has more than one count but fewer than ten. The J gene is TRBJ2-1, the V gene TRBV5-1; D is unresolved. Germline V gene data show CDR1 as SGHRS and CDR2 as YFSETQ. V lost 0 bases, J lost 0 bases, and 7 bases lay in between. This CDR3 spans 15 amino acids. Here the CDR3 reads CASSLGSASYNEQFF. CDR3 bases: TGCGCCAGCAGCTTGGGGTCCGCCTCCTACAATGAGCAGTTCTTC. Filled out from reference TRBV5-1 and TRBJ2-1, the complete variable domain reads KAGVTQTPRYLIKTRGQQVTLSCSPISGHRSVSWYQQTPGQGLQFLFEYFSETQRNKGNFPGRFSGRQFSNSRSEMNVSTLELGDSALYLCASSLGSASYNEQFFGPGTRLTVL.

This clonotype has only a few counts. The chain employs TRBV5-1 and TRBJ2-5; D is uncertain. The V end lost 1 base, the J end lost 5 bases, and 18 bases lay between the germline ends. Germline CDR1 reads SGHRS; CDR2 reads YFSETQ. The CDR3 consists of 16 residues. The CDR3 DNA reads as TGCGCCAGCAGCTTGAAATTGAAGGGCCCCATGGAGACCCAGTACTTC. Its translation: CASSLKLKGPMETQYF.

A single count supports this clonotype. The rearrangement joins TRBV29-1 to TRBJ2-5; D is unresolved. Trimming removed 3 bases from V and 1 base from J, with 3 bases in between. The CDR3 totals 11 residues. Germline loops: CDR1 SQVTM, CDR2 ANQGSEA. CDR3 loop: CSVEVQETQYF. The CDR3 nucleotides are TGCAGCGTTGAGGTCCAAGAGACCCAGTACTTC. The full variable domain, rest sourced from reference TRBV29-1 and TRBJ2-5, is SAVISQKPSRDICQRGTSLTIQCQVDSQVTMMFWYRQQPGQSLTLIATANQGSEATYESGFVIDKFPISRPNLTFSTLTVSNMSPEDSSIYLCSVEVQETQYFGPGTRLLVL.

This chain uses TRBV24-1 with TRBJ2-1; tentative D call: TRBD2 (6 bases). CDR3 length: 17 amino acids. V lost 5 bases, J lost 8 bases, and 24 bases lay in between. CDR1 and CDR2 (germline): KGHDR, SFDVKD. CDR3 sequence (DNA): TGTGCCACCAGTGCTTCCGAAGCTCCGGGGGTCAGGGATGAGCAGTTCTTC. Translating it yields CATSASEAPGVRDEQFF.

The V gene is TRBV9, the J gene TRBJ1-1; a weak D match, TRBD1 (5 bases). The CDR3 runs to 14 residues. The ends were cut back, 0 bases at V and 11 bases at J, with 17 bases in the middle. Germline assignment: CDR1 SGDLS and CDR2 YYNGEE. The CDR3: CASSVGRGTVGAFF. The CDR3 DNA is TGTGCCAGCAGCGTAGGAAGGGGAACGGTAGGGGCTTTCTTT. Based on the CDR3 plus reference TRBV9 and TRBJ1-1, the full variable domain is DSGVTQTPKHLITATGQRVTLRCSPRSGDLSVYWYQQSLDQGLQFLIQYYNGEERAKGNILERFSAQQFPDLHSELNLSSLELGDSALYFCASSVGRGTVGAFFGQGTRLTVV.

The chain employs TRBV20-1 and TRBJ2-5; TRBD2 matches 8 bases. Trimming at V came to 0 bases and at J to 2 bases, leaving 5 bases not matched to a gene. The CDR3 has 15 amino acids. CDR1 and CDR2 (germline): DFQATT, SNEGSKA (reference sequence). The CDR3 DNA is TGCAGTGCTAGAGAGCTCGCGGGGGGTCAAGAGACCCAGTACTTC. Protein: CSARELAGGQETQYF.

The chain uses TRBV7-6 and TRBJ1-2; possible D gene TRBD1, 5 bases. V shed 1 base and J shed 3 bases, with 15 bases lying between them. This CDR3 is built from 16 residues. The V gene's germline CDR1 is SGHVS and CDR2 FNYEAQ. CDR3: CASSLGGGTMDYGYTF. CDR3 DNA sequence: TGTGCCAGCAGCTTAGGCGGCGGGACTATGGACTATGGCTACACCTTC.

The chain uses TRBV29-1 and TRBJ2-7; no definite D call. Trimming left V 3 bases short and J 0 bases short, with 6 bases between. CDR1 is SQVTM and CDR2 is ANQGSEA in the germline V gene. The CDR3 loop spans 12 amino acids. CDR3 sequence (DNA): TGCAGCGTTGACGCAAACTCCTACGAGCAGTACTTC. As protein: CSVDANSYEQYF.

This chain uses TRBV11-1 with TRBJ2-3, with D possibly TRBD2 on 6 matching bases. V was trimmed by 8 bases and J by 7 bases, leaving 19 bases between them. CDR1 and CDR2 from the germline V gene are SGHAT and FQDESV (reference sequence). This CDR3 has 14 residues. The CDR3 region has the DNA TGTGCCAGCGCCCCCCCGGGGACTCCGCATACGCAGTATTTT. Translating it yields CASAPPGTPHTQYF.

This clonotype was counted a few times. The J gene is TRBJ2-3, the V gene TRBV29-1; no clear D gene. The CDR3 is 14 residues long. V was pared by 1 base and J by 3 bases, with 11 bases between. The germline V gene has CDR1 SQVTM and CDR2 ANQGSEA. CDR3 sequence reads: CSVEGQGYTDTQYF. In nucleotides, the CDR3 is TGCAGCGTTGAAGGCCAAGGATATACAGATACGCAGTATTTT.

The rearrangement uses TRBV12-3 or TRBV12-4 and TRBJ1-2; the D is unclear. The V end lost 7 bases, the J end lost 7 bases, and 19 bases lay between the germline ends. This CDR3 is 14 amino acids long. The CDR3 is CASTNRAGVAGYTF. CDR3 nucleotide sequence: TGTGCCAGCACTAACCGAGCCGGTGTGGCTGGCTACACCTTC.

In the case of this clonotype: This may arise from a read error, as a much more abundant clone is one base away. This chain joins TRBV7-2 and TRBJ2-3; D is ambiguous. The germline V gene encodes CDR1 SGHTA and CDR2 FQGNSA. The CDR3 has 14 amino acids. Trimming took 4 bases from V and 7 from J, leaving 15 bases between them. DNA of the CDR3: TGTGCCAGCAGCTCAGTGATCCCCCAAAATACGCAGTATTTT. Translating it yields CASSSVIPQNTQYF.

The gene calls are TRBV10-3 and TRBJ1-1; D gene ambiguous. Germline CDR1 reads ENHRY; CDR2 reads SYGVKD. The length of the CDR3 is 16 residues. The V end was cut by 0 bases, the J end by 6 bases, with 17 bases between. CDR3 protein: CAISESAAVASPEAFF. DNA of the CDR3: TGTGCCATCAGTGAGTCGGCGGCAGTCGCGTCCCCTGAAGCTTTCTTT.

J is TRBJ2-1 and V is TRBV20-1; 14 nucleotides match TRBD2. The CDR3 is 14 residues long. After removal of 5 bases from V and 8 bases from J, the junction contained 5 bases not matched to a gene. Germline V lookup: CDR1 DFQATT, CDR2 SNEGSKA (reference sequence). Here the CDR3 DNA reads TGCAGTGCTGGCGGACTAGCGGGGGGCGATGAGCAGTTCTTC. Translation: CSAGGLAGGDEQFF.

This clonotype was picked up a small number of times. The chain recombines TRBV6-5 with TRBJ2-7; D unresolved. Between the trimmed V and J ends, which lost 7 bases and 1 base, there was a span of 14 bases. Germline V gene sequence: CDR1 MNHEY, CDR2 SVGAGI. The length of the CDR3 is 14 residues. The CDR3 region has the DNA TGTGCCAGCACTCCTTCCCCGCCTTCCTACGAGCAGTACTTC. Translating gives CASTPSPPSYEQYF.